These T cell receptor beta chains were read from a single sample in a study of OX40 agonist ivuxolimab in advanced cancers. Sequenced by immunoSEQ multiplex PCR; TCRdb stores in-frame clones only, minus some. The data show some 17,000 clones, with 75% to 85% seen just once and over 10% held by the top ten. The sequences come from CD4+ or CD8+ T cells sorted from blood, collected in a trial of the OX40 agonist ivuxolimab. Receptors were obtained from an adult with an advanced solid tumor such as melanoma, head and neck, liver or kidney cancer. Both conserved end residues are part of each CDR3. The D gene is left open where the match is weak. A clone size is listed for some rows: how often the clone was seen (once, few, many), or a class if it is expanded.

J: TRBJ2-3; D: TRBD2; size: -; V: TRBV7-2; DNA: TGTGCCAGCAGCTTAGAGTGGCGGGGGGCGACAGATACGCAGTATTTT; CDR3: CASSLEWRGATDTQYF
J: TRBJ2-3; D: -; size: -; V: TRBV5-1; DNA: TGCGCCAGCAGCCGTAACCTTGACGGGGGAGCTAGCACAGATACGCAGTATTTT; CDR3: CASSRNLDGGASTDTQYF
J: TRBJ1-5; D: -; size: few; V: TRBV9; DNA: TGTGCCAGCAGTCGCGGACCTTATAGCAATCAGCCCCAGCATTTT; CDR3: CASSRGPYSNQPQHF
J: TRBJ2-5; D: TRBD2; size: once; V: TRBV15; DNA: TGTGCCACCAGCAGAGATGTCGGGGGGGAGACCCAGTACTTC; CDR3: CATSRDVGGETQYF
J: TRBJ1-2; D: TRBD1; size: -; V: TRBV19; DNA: TGTGCCAGTAGTAGCAGGACAGGGAGCTATGGCTACACCTTC; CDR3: CASSSRTGSYGYTF
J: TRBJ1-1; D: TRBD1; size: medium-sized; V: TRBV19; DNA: TGTGCCACCGAGGACAGGGAGAACACTGAAGCTTTCTTT; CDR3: CATEDRENTEAFF
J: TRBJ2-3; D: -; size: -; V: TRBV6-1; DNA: TGTGCCAGCAGTGACATCCAGGACACAGATACGCAGTATTTT; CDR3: CASSDIQDTDTQYF
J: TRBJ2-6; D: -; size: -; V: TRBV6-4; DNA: TGTGCCAGCCGGACGGACTCTGGGGCCAACGTCCTGACTTTC; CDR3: CASRTDSGANVLTF
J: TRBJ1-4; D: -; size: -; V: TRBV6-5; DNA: TGTGCCAGCAGCCCTGGGACATTCGAAAAACTGTTTTTT; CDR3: CASSPGTFEKLFF
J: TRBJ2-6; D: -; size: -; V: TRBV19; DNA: TGTGCCAGTAGTCAACCTTTTCAAGGAGCAACTGGGGCCAACGTCCTGACTTTC; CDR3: CASSQPFQGATGANVLTF
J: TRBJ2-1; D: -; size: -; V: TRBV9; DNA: TGTGCCAGCAGCGTAGTCGGGAGAGCCAATCAGTTCTTC; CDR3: CASSVVGRANQFF
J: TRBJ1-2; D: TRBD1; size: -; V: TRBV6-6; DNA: TGTGCCAGCAGACCCCGGGACAGGTTTAACTATGGCTACACCTTC; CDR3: CASRPRDRFNYGYTF
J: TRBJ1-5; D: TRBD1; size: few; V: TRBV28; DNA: TGTGCCAGCAGTCTGGGACAGGGAGGTCAGCCCCAGCATTTT; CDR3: CASSLGQGGQPQHF
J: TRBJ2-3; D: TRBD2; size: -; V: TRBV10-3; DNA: TGTGCCACTGTAGCGGGGGGACCCACAGATACGCAGTATTTT; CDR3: CATVAGGPTDTQYF
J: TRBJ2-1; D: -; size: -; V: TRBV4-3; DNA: TGCGCCAGCAGCCGTGCCCCGAGCTCCTACAATGAGCAGTTCTTC; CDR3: CASSRAPSSYNEQFF
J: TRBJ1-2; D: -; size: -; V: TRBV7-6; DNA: TGTGCCAGCAGCCCCGACGGGGGGGCCCATGGCTACACCTTC; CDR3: CASSPDGGAHGYTF
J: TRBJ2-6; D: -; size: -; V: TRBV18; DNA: TGTGCCAGCTCACCCCGGGTCGGGGCCCTGACTTTC; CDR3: CASSPRVGALTF
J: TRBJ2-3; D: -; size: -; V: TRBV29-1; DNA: TGCAGCGCAAGGACAGACAGCACAGATACGCAGTATTTT; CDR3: CSARTDSTDTQYF
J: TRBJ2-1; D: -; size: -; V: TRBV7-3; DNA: TGTGCCAGCAGCTTAATACCCCAGGTCGGGAATGAGCAGTTCTTC; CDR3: CASSLIPQVGNEQFF
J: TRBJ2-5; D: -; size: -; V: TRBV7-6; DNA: TGTGCCAGCAGCCCCGGCGTGGAGGAGACCCAGTACTTC; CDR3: CASSPGVEETQYF
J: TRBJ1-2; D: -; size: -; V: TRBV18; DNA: TGTGCCAGCTCACCGGGCCAGGGAAGGGGAAGCTATGGCTACACCTTC; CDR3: CASSPGQGRGSYGYTF
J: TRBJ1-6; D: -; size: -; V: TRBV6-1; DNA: TGTGCCAGCAGGGGACATCCTTCTGGCTCACCCCTCCACTTT; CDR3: CASRGHPSGSPLHF
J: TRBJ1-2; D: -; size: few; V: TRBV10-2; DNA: TGCGCCAGCAGTGAGTCGGCCGAGGGCTATGGCTACACCTTC; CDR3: CASSESAEGYGYTF
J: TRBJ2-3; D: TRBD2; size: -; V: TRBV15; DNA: TGTGCCACCAGCGGATTACTAGCGGCTAGCACAGATACGCAGTATTTT; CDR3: CATSGLLAASTDTQYF
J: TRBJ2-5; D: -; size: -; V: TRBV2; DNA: TGTGCCAGCAGCCCCAGCGCGCGAGAGACCCAGTACTTC; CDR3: CASSPSARETQYF
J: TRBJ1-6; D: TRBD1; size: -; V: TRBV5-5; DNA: TGTGCCAGCAGCCCCCGGGACAGAGCTGAGACACCCCTCCACTTT; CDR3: CASSPRDRAETPLHF
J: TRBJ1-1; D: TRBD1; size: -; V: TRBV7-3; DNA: TGTGCCAGCAGCCAGGGCAGGGGGCATCGTAACACTGAAGCTTTCTTT; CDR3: CASSQGRGHRNTEAFF
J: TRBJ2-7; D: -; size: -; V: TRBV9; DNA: TGTGCCAGCAGCGTAGCTCCCTCCGACGAGCAGTACTTC; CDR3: CASSVAPSDEQYF
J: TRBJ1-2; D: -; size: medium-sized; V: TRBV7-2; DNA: TGTGCCAGCAGCCCTACCTCTAACTATGGCTACACCTTC; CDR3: CASSPTSNYGYTF
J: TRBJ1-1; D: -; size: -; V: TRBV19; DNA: TGTGCCAGTAGTCCATTAAGGGGCCAGACGAACACTGAAGCTTTCTTT; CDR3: CASSPLRGQTNTEAFF
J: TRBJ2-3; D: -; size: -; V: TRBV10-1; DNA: TGCGCCAGCAGTGAGAAGAGAGGGGCGCAGTATTTT; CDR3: CASSEKRGAQYF
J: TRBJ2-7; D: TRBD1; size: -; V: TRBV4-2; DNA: TGTGCCAGCAGCCAGTACCGGGACAGCCTCTACGAGCAGTACTTC; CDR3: CASSQYRDSLYEQYF
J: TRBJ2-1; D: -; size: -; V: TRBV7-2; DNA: TGTGCCAGCGGACCCCGAGTAGGGGGATGGAATGAGCAGTTCTTC; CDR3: CASGPRVGGWNEQFF
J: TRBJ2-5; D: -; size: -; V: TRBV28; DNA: TGTGCCAGCAGTCAGAGCGGCGCGCAAGAGACCCAGTACTTC; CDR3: CASSQSGAQETQYF
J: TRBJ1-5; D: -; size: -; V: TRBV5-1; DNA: TGCGCCAGCAGCCCGGCGGGGGGCAATCAGCCCCAGCATTTT; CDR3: CASSPAGGNQPQHF
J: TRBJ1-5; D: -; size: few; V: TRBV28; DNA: TGTGCCAGCGAAACCCCCAATCAGCCCCAGCATTTT; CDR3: CASETPNQPQHF
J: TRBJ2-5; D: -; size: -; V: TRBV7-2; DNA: TGTGCCAGCAGCTTAGTGAGGGGAGGTGAGACCCAGTACTTC; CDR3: CASSLVRGGETQYF